These 18 T cell receptor beta chains came from one sample sequenced in a study of graft-versus-host responses after intestinal transplantation. This table comes from immunoSEQ multiplex PCR, and its TCRdb copy is limited to in-frame clones, with some not included. The profile covers around 25,000 clones, with approximately 93% appearing a single time and about 0.52% taken by the ten largest. Here the sequenced sample was PBMCs, taken 156 days after intestinal transplant. Source of these receptors: a human patient who received an intestinal transplant, so some T cells may come from the graft donor.

The chain has TRBV30 and TRBJ2-7; D uncertain. CDR3 length: 14 residues. Trimming pared 0 bases from V and 3 bases from J, leaving 12 bases between. Per the germline V gene, CDR1 is GTSNPN and CDR2 is SVGIG (reference sequence). CDR3 DNA: TGTGCCTGGAGTGTATCCGTGGGTGGCTACGAGCAGTACTTC. It specifies CAWSVSVGGYEQYF.

This chain links TRBV10-1 with TRBJ2-1, with 7 bases aligning to TRBD2. The CDR3 contains 16 residues. The V and J ends lost 2 bases and 8 bases, in that order; junction bases with no gene match: 12. Germline CDR1 and CDR2: WNHNN and SYGVQD (reference sequence). The CDR3, as DNA: TGCGCCAGCAGTGAGATCGGATCGGGAGGTCCGGATGAGCAGTTCTTC. Amino acid sequence: CASSEIGSGGPDEQFF.

The chain combines TRBV9 with TRBJ2-2; 11 bases map to TRBD1. Germline V gene data show CDR1 as SGDLS and CDR2 as YYNGEE. Germline trimming cut 4 bases from V and 6 bases from J; bases unmatched to any gene: 8. This CDR3 has 16 residues. The CDR3 nucleotides are TGTGCCAGCAGCCCAGTAGGGACAGGGGGTTCCGGGGAGCTGTTTTTT. Amino acids: CASSPVGTGGSGELFF.

This chain's CDR3 is CASRPTRGMGYEQYF. The CDR3 coding sequence is TGCGCCAGCAGGCCCACGAGGGGGATGGGCTACGAGCAGTACTTC. The chain uses TRBV5-1 and TRBJ2-7; D is possibly TRBD1 (6 bases). Germline V gene lookup returns CDR1 SGHRS and CDR2 YFSETQ. CDR3 length: 15 residues. Trimming stripped 5 bases from V and 3 bases from J, with 18 bases between. The whole variable domain, remainder taken from reference TRBV5-1 and TRBJ2-7, is KAGVTQTPRYLIKTRGQQVTLSCSPISGHRSVSWYQQTPGQGLQFLFEYFSETQRNKGNFPGRFSGRQFSNSRSEMNVSTLELGDSALYLCASRPTRGMGYEQYFGPGTRLTVT.

The rearrangement uses TRBV19 and TRBJ2-1; TRBD2 might be the D (6 bases). Germline lookup yields CDR1 LNHDA and CDR2 SQIVND (reference sequence). With 7 bases removed from V and 7 bases from J, the gap between germline ends came to 8 bases. CDR3 length: 11 amino acids. The CDR3, as DNA: TGTGCCAGTATTGGGGGGAATGAGCAGTTCTTC. Its protein product is CASIGGNEQFF.

The J gene is TRBJ1-6, the V gene TRBV27; D perhaps matches TRBD1 (6 bases). The germline V and J ends were trimmed by 7 bases and 10 bases, with 11 bases remaining between them. The CDR3 sequence is 12 residues long. Germline V gives CDR1 MNHEY, CDR2 SMNVEV (reference sequence). The CDR3 spells CASNTGGSPLHF. The DNA of the CDR3 is TGTGCCAGCAACACGGGGGGCTCACCCCTCCACTTT.

The CDR3 sequence is CASSLDRDRHNEQFF. In DNA, the CDR3 is TGTGCCAGCAGCCTCGACCGGGACAGGCACAATGAGCAGTTCTTC. The chain combines TRBV7-9 with TRBJ2-1, with 8 bases fitting TRBD1. Unmatched junction bases numbered 8, after V lost 5 bases and J lost 5 bases. Germline loops: CDR1 SEHNR, CDR2 FQNEAQ (reference sequence). This CDR3 comprises 15 residues.

The chain combines TRBV4-2 with TRBJ2-3; 12 positions match TRBD2. V dropped 3 bases and J dropped 4; count of bases not matched to a gene: 5. Germline V gene lookup returns CDR1 LGHNA and CDR2 YNFKEQ. CDR3 length equals 16 residues. CDR3: CASSHPLAGGPDTQYF. CDR3 sequence (DNA): TGTGCCAGCAGCCACCCCCTAGCGGGGGGGCCAGATACGCAGTATTTT.

The genes are TRBV9 and TRBJ2-1; D not certain. V lost 2 bases and J 2 bases, leaving 11 bases between the germline ends. In germline, CDR1 is SGDLS, CDR2 YYNGEE. The CDR3 runs to 15 residues. CDR3 protein: CASSVATLPYNEQFF. For the CDR3, the DNA is TGTGCCAGCAGCGTTGCTACCCTCCCCTACAATGAGCAGTTCTTC.

V usage is TRBV4-1 and J usage is TRBJ1-5, with D possibly being TRBD1 (6 bases). V was shortened by 4 bases and J by 7 bases, with 14 bases between the two germline ends. In germline, CDR1 is MGHRA, CDR2 YSYEKL. The CDR3 has 14 amino acids. CDR3 DNA sequence: TGCGCCAGCAGCCCCGAGGGGGGGCTGCAGCCCCAGCATTTT. Protein: CASSPEGGLQPQHF.

The chain employs TRBV4-3 and TRBJ1-1; D call uncertain. This CDR3 spans 13 amino acids. V was cut by 4 bases and J by 4 bases, with 10 bases left in between. Germline V gene lookup returns CDR1 LGHNA and CDR2 YSLEER. CDR3 in DNA: TGCGCCAGCAGCCCGGGCGGAGGCACTGAAGCTTTCTTT. This encodes CASSPGGGTEAFF.

This chain connects TRBV4-3 to TRBJ2-1; D ambiguous. The CDR3 spans 16 residues. Trimming took 0 bases from V and 0 from J, leaving 9 bases between them. CDR1 and CDR2 (germline): LGHNA, YSLEER. The CDR3 protein is CASSQDRGSSYNEQFF. The CDR3 region has the DNA TGCGCCAGCAGCCAAGATCGAGGAAGCTCCTACAATGAGCAGTTCTTC.

This clone was detected only once. CDR3 sequence reads: CASSPSGDPYEQYF. CDR3 DNA: TGTGCCAGCAGCCCTAGCGGGGACCCCTACGAGCAGTACTTC. The chain links TRBV7-9 to TRBJ2-5; the match to TRBD2 covers 9 bases. The last part of the DNA fits TRBJ2-7 better; the J call may be wrong. Germline V gene sequence: CDR1 SEHNR, CDR2 FQNEAQ (reference sequence). CDR3 length: 14 residues.

The V gene is TRBV6-5, the J gene TRBJ1-5, with TRBD1 as a possible D gene (6 bases). The germline V gene has CDR1 MNHEY and CDR2 SVGAGI. This CDR3 has 14 residues. Trimming cost V 5 bases and J 0 bases, with 8 bases left between them. The DNA of the CDR3 is TGTGCCAGCAGTGAAGGGGGTAGCAATCAGCCCCAGCATTTT. Its translation: CASSEGGSNQPQHF.

CDR3 sequence reads: CASSMRDPVNNEQFF. For the CDR3, the DNA is TGTGCCAGTAGTATGCGGGACCCTGTAAACAATGAGCAGTTCTTC. This chain links TRBV19 with TRBJ2-1, with D tentatively TRBD2 (6 bases). V lost 3 bases and J 5 bases, leaving 14 bases between the germline ends. Looked up from germline, CDR1 is LNHDA and CDR2 is SQIVND (reference sequence). This CDR3 is 15 amino acids long. The full variable domain, in which reference TRBV19 and TRBJ2-1 provide the parts outside the CDR3, is DGGITQSPKYLFRKEGQNVTLSCEQNLNHDAMYWYRQDPGQGLRLIYYSQIVNDFQKGDIAEGYSVSREKKESFPLTVTSAQKNPTAFYLCASSMRDPVNNEQFFGPGTRLTVL.

V is TRBV19 and J is TRBJ2-7, with TRBD2 as a possible D gene (7 bases). V lost 5 bases to trimming and J lost 4 bases, with 15 bases between them. There are 14 residues in the CDR3. Per the germline V gene, CDR1 is LNHDA and CDR2 is SQIVND (reference sequence). The CDR3 nucleotides are TGTGCCAGTAGTTCGGCGGGGGCCGGATACGAGCAGTACTTC. Translation gives CASSSAGAGYEQYF.

The chain carries TRBV6-1 and TRBJ1-6; 7 bases fit TRBD1. The CDR3 contains 14 residues. Germline V lookup: CDR1 MNHNS, CDR2 SASEGT. The V and J ends lost 3 bases and 8 bases, in that order; junction bases with no gene match: 4. This CDR3 reads CASSDRDSYSPLHF. The CDR3 DNA reads as TGTGCCAGCAGTGACCGGGACAGCTATTCACCCCTCCACTTT.

V usage is TRBV19 and J usage is TRBJ2-1; 9 bases map to TRBD1. Germline CDR1 and CDR2: LNHDA and SQIVND (reference sequence). With 3 bases clipped from V and 2 bases from J, the junction kept 2 bases outside the gene matches. The CDR3 contains 15 residues. This CDR3 reads CASSMTGGPYNEQFF. DNA of the CDR3: TGTGCCAGTAGTATGACAGGGGGGCCCTACAATGAGCAGTTCTTC.